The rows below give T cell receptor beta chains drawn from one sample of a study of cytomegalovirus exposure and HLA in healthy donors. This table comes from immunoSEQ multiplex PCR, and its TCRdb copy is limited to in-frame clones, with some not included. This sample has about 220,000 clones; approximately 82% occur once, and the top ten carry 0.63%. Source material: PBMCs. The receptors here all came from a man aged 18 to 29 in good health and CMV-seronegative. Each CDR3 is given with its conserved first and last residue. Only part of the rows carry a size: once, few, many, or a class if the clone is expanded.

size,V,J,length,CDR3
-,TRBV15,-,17,CATSRRSTGGAPNEQYF
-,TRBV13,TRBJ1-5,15,CASSLGGRVNQPQHF
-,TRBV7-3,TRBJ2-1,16,CASSPIAGGLYNEQFF
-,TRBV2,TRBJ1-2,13,CASSDGRDYGYTF
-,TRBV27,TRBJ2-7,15,CASRSLRGPSYEQYF
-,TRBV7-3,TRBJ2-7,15,CASSPRGAGEIEQYF
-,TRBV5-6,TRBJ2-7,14,CASSFFQGTYEQYF
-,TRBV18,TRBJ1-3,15,CASSPESRPGNTIYF
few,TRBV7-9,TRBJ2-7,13,CASSRELAGEQYF
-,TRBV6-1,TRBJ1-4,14,CASSSYRGYEKLFF
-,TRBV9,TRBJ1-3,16,CASSVETPRSGNTIYF
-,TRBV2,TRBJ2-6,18,CASSPISGRVSGANVLTF
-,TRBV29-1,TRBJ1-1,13,CSVNNLLDTEAFF
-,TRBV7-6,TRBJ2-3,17,CASSSPRDTIAGDTQYF
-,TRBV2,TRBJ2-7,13,CASRGPGTYEQYF
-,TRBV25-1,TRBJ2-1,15,CASSDRQGGWHEQFF
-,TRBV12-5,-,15,CASGSGTGFIYEQYF
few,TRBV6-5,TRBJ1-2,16,CASSYHTRGGNYGYTF
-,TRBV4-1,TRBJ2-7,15,CASSQDPAGSYEQYF
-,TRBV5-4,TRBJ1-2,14,CASRRGTTIDGYTF
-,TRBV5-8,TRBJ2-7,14,CASSLRTKGYEQYF
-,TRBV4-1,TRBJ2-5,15,CASSQVLADQETQYF
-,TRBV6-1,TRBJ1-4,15,CASSEPWGGGEKLFF
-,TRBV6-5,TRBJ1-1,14,CASSPGQRRTEAFF
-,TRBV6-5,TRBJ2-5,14,CASSYSRAGETQYF
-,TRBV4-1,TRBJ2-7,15,CASSLRQDLSYEQYF
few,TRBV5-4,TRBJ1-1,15,CASSLGHQGATEAFF